The T cell receptor (beta chain) described here comes from a study of T cell responses to AZD1222 COVID-19 vaccine. About the research overall: Second-dose intervals of approximately 4 or approximately 12 weeks were pooled.

As concerns this clone: Its antigen is not known.

General study findings and limits: Reportedly, nearly half the spike-specific TCRs target unmutated variant regions. When two AZD1222 doses had been given, Spike-specific TCR breadth and depth rose. Only five or six AZD1222 recipients were seropositive at baseline.

The V end lost 2 bases, the J end lost 7 bases, and 7 bases lay between the germline ends. The germline gives CDR1 SGHDT, CDR2 YYEEEE. There are 12 residues in the CDR3. TCRdb's table, derived via immunoSEQ multiplex PCR, lists solely in-frame clones and lacks some. The sample lists about 110,000 clones; under 95% were seen once. This chain links TRBV5-6 with TRBJ2-1, with a tentative D call TRBD2 (6 bases). This material consisted of peripheral blood, taken on day 0 of AZD1222 vaccination. This receptor was identified in an adult in good health. CDR3 nucleotide sequence: TGTGCCAGCAGCTTCCGGGGGAATGAGCAGTTCTTC. Protein product: CASSFRGNEQFF.